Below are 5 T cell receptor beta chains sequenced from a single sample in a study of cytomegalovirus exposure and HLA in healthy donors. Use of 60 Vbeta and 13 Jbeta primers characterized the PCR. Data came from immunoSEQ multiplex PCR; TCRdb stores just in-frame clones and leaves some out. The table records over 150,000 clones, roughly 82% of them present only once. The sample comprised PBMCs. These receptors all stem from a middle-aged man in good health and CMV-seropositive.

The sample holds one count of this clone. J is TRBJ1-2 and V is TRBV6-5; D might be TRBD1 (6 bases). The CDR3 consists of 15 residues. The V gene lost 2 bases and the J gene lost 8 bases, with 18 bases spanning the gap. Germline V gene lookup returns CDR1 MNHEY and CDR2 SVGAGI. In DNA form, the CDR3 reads TGTGCCAGCAGTTACGGGCCAGGGGTTCAGGTGGGCTACACCTTC. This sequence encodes CASSYGPGVQVGYTF.

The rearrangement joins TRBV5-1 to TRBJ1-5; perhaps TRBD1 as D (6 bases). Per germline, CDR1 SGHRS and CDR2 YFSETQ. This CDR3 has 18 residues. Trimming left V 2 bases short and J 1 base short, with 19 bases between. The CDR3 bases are TGCGCCAGCAGCTTAACGCCAGGAGATACAGGGAGCAATCAGCCCCAGCATTTT. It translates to CASSLTPGDTGSNQPQHF.

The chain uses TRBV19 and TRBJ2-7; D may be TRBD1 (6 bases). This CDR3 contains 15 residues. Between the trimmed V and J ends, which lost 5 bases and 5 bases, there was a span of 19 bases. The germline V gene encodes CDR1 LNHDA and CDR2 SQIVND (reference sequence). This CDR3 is CASSYGTLQGHEQYF. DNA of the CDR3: TGTGCCAGTAGTTACGGGACCCTCCAGGGGCACGAGCAGTACTTC.

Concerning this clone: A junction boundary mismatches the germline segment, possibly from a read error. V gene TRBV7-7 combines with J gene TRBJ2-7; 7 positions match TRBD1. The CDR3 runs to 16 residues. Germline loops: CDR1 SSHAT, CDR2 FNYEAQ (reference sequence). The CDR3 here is CASSLSWQGESGEQYF. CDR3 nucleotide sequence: TGTGCTAGCAGCTTAAGCTGGCAGGGGGAGAGCGGCGAGCAGTACTTC. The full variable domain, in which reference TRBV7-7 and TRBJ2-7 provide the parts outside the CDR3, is GAGVSQSPRYKVTKRGQDVTLRCDPISSHATLYWYQQALGQGPEFLTYFNYEAQPDKSGLPSDRFSAERPEGSISTLTIQRTEQRDSAMYRCASSLSWQGESGEQYFGPGTRLTVT.

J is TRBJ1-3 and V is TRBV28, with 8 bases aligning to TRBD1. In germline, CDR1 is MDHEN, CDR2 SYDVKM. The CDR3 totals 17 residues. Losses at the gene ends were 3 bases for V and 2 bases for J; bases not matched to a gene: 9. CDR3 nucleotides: TGTGCCAGCAGTTTCCCTCAGGGGGCCAGGACTGGAAACACCATATATTTT. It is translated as CASSFPQGARTGNTIYF.